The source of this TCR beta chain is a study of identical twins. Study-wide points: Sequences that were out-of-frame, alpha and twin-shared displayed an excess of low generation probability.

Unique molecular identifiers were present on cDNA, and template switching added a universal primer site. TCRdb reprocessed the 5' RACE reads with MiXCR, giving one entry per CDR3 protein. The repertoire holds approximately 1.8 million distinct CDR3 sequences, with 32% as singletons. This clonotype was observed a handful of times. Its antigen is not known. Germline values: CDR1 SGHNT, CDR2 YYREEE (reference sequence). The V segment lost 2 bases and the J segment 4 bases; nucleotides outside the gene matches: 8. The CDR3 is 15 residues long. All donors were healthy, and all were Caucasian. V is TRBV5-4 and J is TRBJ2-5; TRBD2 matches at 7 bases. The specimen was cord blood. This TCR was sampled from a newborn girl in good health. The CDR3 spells CASSLASLAAETQYF. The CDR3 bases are TGTGCCAGCAGCTTAGCCTCTCTAGCGGCAGAGACCCAGTACTTC.